This entry lists 11 T cell receptor beta chains sequenced from one sample in a study of blood T cell repertoires in COVID-19. Repertoires were generated with immunoSEQ multiplex PCR, while TCRdb's copy carries only in-frame clones and drops some. The profile shows 150,000 to 200,000 clones, 87% of them singletons. The sequenced sample was peripheral blood. These receptors were obtained from a woman aged 60 to 75 who had recovered from COVID-19.

DNA of the CDR3: TGTGCCACCAGTGGACCCCAAGAGGGCAGCGGTGAGACCCAGTACTTC. It encodes CATSGPQEGSGETQYF. This chain uses TRBV24-1 with TRBJ2-5, with a possible D match to TRBD2 (5 bases). Trimming stripped 5 bases from V and 5 bases from J, with 20 bases between. The CDR3 contains 16 residues. The germline gives CDR1 KGHDR, CDR2 SFDVKD.

The chain recombines TRBV5-6 with TRBJ2-7; possible D gene TRBD1, 5 bases. V dropped 0 bases and J dropped 6 bases, with 10 bases sitting between them. CDR3 size: 13 residues. CDR1 and CDR2 (germline): SGHDT, YYEEEE. CDR3 residues: CASSLGRVGEQYF. The CDR3 nucleotides are TGTGCCAGCAGCTTGGGCAGGGTGGGCGAGCAGTACTTC.

V and J are TRBV7-3 and TRBJ2-1; TRBD1 matches at 8 bases. The CDR3 sequence is 16 residues long. The ends lost 5 bases at V and 7 bases at J; junction bases unmatched: 13. The V gene's germline CDR1 is SGHTA and CDR2 FQGTGA. The CDR3 here is CASSDGSLGTGNEQFF. The CDR3 DNA reads TGTGCCAGCAGCGATGGGAGCCTCGGGACAGGTAATGAGCAGTTCTTC.

This clone was seen more than once but under ten times. This chain uses TRBV19 with TRBJ2-1; TRBD1 aligns across 10 bases. Trimming at V came to 4 bases and at J to 5 bases, leaving 5 bases not matched to a gene. The CDR3 contains 15 residues. Germline V gene lookup returns CDR1 LNHDA and CDR2 SQIVND (reference sequence). CDR3 residues: CASSTPGQGNNEQFF. DNA for the CDR3: TGTGCCAGTAGTACTCCGGGACAGGGGAACAATGAGCAGTTCTTC. The full variable domain, its missing parts supplied by reference TRBV19 and TRBJ2-1, is DGGITQSPKYLFRKEGQNVTLSCEQNLNHDAMYWYRQDPGQGLRLIYYSQIVNDFQKGDIAEGYSVSREKKESFPLTVTSAQKNPTAFYLCASSTPGQGNNEQFFGPGTRLTVL.

The chain recombines TRBV7-2 with TRBJ2-7; TRBD2 agrees at 9 bases. The germline gives CDR1 SGHTA, CDR2 FQGNSA. V trimming: 4 bases; J trimming: 6 bases; junction bases outside the gene matches: 7. This CDR3 has 14 residues. The CDR3 protein is CASSSAGGPFEQYF. In DNA, the CDR3 is TGTGCCAGCAGCTCGGCGGGGGGGCCCTTCGAGCAGTACTTC.

In this sample, this clone turned up a few times. The chain recombines TRBV10-3 with TRBJ2-1; a possible D gene is TRBD1 (6 bases). Germline CDR1 reads ENHRY; CDR2 reads SYGVKD. V shed 3 bases and J shed 12 bases, with 18 bases lying between them. The CDR3 runs to 14 residues. This chain's CDR3 is CAISEGGTPVGQFF. The DNA of the CDR3 is TGTGCCATCAGTGAAGGGGGAACCCCGGTCGGGCAGTTCTTC.

This rearrangement joins TRBV6-5 to TRBJ1-6; D unclear. CDR3 length equals 14 residues. Trimming stripped 7 bases from V and 9 bases from J, with 16 bases between. Germline CDR1 is MNHEY and CDR2 is SVGAGI. CDR3 sequence reads: CASMVGPEVSPLHF. CDR3 DNA: TGTGCCAGCATGGTCGGTCCAGAGGTTTCACCCCTCCACTTT.

V and J are TRBV12-3 or TRBV12-4 and TRBJ1-2; TRBD1 matches 9 bases. Trimming cost V 5 bases and J 5 bases; bases outside gene matches: 3. The CDR3 runs 13 residues. For the CDR3, the DNA is TGTGCCAGCAGTGGGGACAGGGTTTATGGCTACACCTTC. Its translation: CASSGDRVYGYTF.

The V call is TRBV2, the J call TRBJ1-4, with 8 nucleotides matching TRBD1. V gave up 7 bases and J gave up 7 bases; unmatched junction bases: 11. The CDR3 runs to 15 residues. Germline lookup yields CDR1 SNHLY and CDR2 FYNNEI. CDR3 sequence: CASTRSGQGSEKLFF. The DNA for the CDR3 is TGTGCCAGCACGCGCAGTGGACAGGGCTCTGAAAAACTGTTTTTT.

The V call is TRBV29-1, the J call TRBJ1-1; no clear D gene. The CDR3 extends over 13 amino acids. Germline assignment: CDR1 SQVTM and CDR2 ANQGSEA. V lost 1 base to trimming and J lost 7 bases, with 13 bases between them. As DNA, the CDR3 is TGCAGCGTTGAAGGACGGACTAGGGATGAAGCTTTCTTT. It specifies CSVEGRTRDEAFF.

The chain recombines TRBV2 with TRBJ1-5, with D perhaps matching TRBD1 (6 bases). Germline values: CDR1 SNHLY, CDR2 FYNNEI. The CDR3 is 13 amino acids. With 7 bases removed from V and 6 bases from J, the gap between germline ends came to 13 bases. This chain's CDR3 is CASTPGVGQPQHF. The CDR3 DNA sequence: TGTGCCAGCACCCCAGGGGTGGGTCAGCCCCAGCATTTT.